This T cell receptor (beta chain) stems from a study of blood T cell repertoires in COVID-19 (dated by TCRdb to the early 2020s). Context from the whole study: Samples from collaborators originated in the United States, Italy and Spain and spanned both the acute and convalescent phases of COVID-19. The material from the prospective study consisted of cDNA or gDNA derived from T cells, B-cell-depleted T cells, or PBMCs. The dataset comprised deeply sampled blood TCRbeta repertoires from subjects exposed to, actively infected with, or recovered from COVID-19. The repertoires were released in a freely available public database meant as a resource for research on the immune response to SARS-CoV-2. The samples were drawn from the first 160 participants of the ongoing ImmuneRACE study and from 1,254 subjects provided by 6 global collaborators. The sample metadata nearly always contained a de-identified subject ID, COVID-19 status, age in years and sex. HLA class I and class II types, where available, came from metadata supplied by the sample provider rather than from assay-based typing.

TCRbeta CDR3 regions were amplified from genomic DNA using the immunoSEQ Assay, a bias-controlled multiplex PCR. The paper's data handling went like this. The number of nucleated cells in each sample was estimated from the amplification of reference gene primers within the assay. To quantify the absolute abundance of each unique TCRbeta CDR3 rearrangement, sequence reads were collapsed and filtered. For each sample, productive Simpson clonality was calculated by taking the square root of Simpson's diversity index across productive rearrangements. As stored in TCRdb, this immuneACCESS dataset retains in-frame rearrangements with V and J assigned. A fraction of the clones does not appear; measured against another copy, unresolved V genes explain less than half of the discrepancy, and the remainder lacks a known reason. The DNA gave D and trimming, while V, J and clone size come from that table. The table for this sample lists 260,000 or so clones; 83% of them were counted only once. The ten biggest clones cover 3.5% to 4% of the sample.

Comments on this clone: This clone's antigen is unknown. No base quality information exists; no much larger clone differs at one position.

Study-level results and caveats: Clinical and demographic metadata were provided uncurated, with the amount varying by source and participant.

Participants in the prospective study were aged roughly 18 to 89 years, lived in some 24 United States geographic areas, and enrolled through a virtual design. Cohort assignment in the prospective study relied on participant-reported clinical history from a screening survey and a study questionnaire. Exposed participants had been in contact with someone with a PCR-confirmed or clinician-diagnosed COVID-19 case within 2 weeks of study entry. Each participant in the prospective study had whole blood, serum and a nasopharyngeal or oropharyngeal swab collected by mobile phlebotomists. Prospective study participants could optionally give additional blood draws and questionnaires over a roughly 2-month period. Before DNA extraction, blood samples from the prospective study were shipped at room temperature or frozen. Input material: PBMCs or T cells enriched from blood (not recorded which). The receptor comes from a woman between 40 and 50 years old who had been exposed to COVID-19.

The DNA sequence is TGTGCCAGCCTCAAAATGAAAGTCTACGAGATGAACACTGAAGCTTTCTTT. It specifies CASLKMKVYEMNTEAFF. In this chain, TRBV21-1 is recombined with TRBJ1-1. TRBV21-1 is termed a pseudogene. The CDR3 numbers 17 residues from cysteine through phenylalanine. The DNA shown is the 51-base CDR3, in frame from base 1.